This TCR beta chain stems from a study of regulatory T cells in long-lasting Graves disease. Arm-PCR of CDR3 regions and iRepertoire HTBI primers were the basis on which TCR beta libraries were built. A single record per CDR3 protein comes from TCRdb applying MiXCR to the multiplex PCR reads. The sample gives about 460,000 distinct CDR3 sequences, 12% to 15% of which show up once; around a sixth is in the top ten. The time point is: newly diagnosed GD, antithyroid drugs for less than 3 months. Making the TCR library involved RNA that had been extracted from PBMCs. The CDR3 consists of 15 residues. The germline gives CDR1 MNHNS, CDR2 SASEGT. Losses at the gene ends were 7 bases for V and 2 bases for J; bases not matched to a gene: 8. These same records also appear under a second study, on T cells in Graves' hyperthyroidism and ophthalmopathy. That study adds: In the first-round RT-PCR of the TCR CDR3, the HTBI primer set was used. Among clonotypes expanded in thyroid above 0.001, most were also found in blood.

The chain couples TRBV6-1 to TRBJ2-7, with 10 positions matching TRBD2. This sequence was found in a woman in her 50s with Graves disease. Sequencing was performed on peripheral blood mononuclear cells (PBMCs), taken at new diagnosis, from a patient treated with antithyroid drugs. Written as DNA, the CDR3 is TGTGCCAGCACTGCCTCCGGGACTAGCGCCTACGAGCAGTACTTC. It specifies CASTASGTSAYEQYF.